A selection of T cell receptor beta chains follows, all from one sample in a study of T-cell memory formation after mild COVID-19. TCRdb itself ran the 5' RACE reads through MiXCR, one entry per CDR3 protein. Of around 300,000 distinct CDR3 sequences in the sample, about an eighth were seen once. The specimen was PBMCs or a T cell subset sorted from them (not recorded which). The receptors originated from a man between 18 and 29 years old who had mild COVID-19 (a few samples of this study predate the infection). Cell type and time point are not known. CDR3s include the opening cysteine and the closing phenylalanine or tryptophan. A D gene is named only where the DNA matches it firmly. Size values are once, few and many counts, or a class for expanded clones, and some rows have none.

clone size: .
D gene: .
V gene: TRBV20-1
J gene: TRBJ2-5
CDR3 DNA: TGCAGTGCTAGAGACGGGGGAAAGAAGACCCAGTACTTC
CDR3 protein: CSARDGGKKTQYF

clone size: .
D gene: .
V gene: TRBV12-3/TRBV12-4
J gene: TRBJ2-2
CDR3 DNA: TGTGCCAGCAGTTTTGGAAGGGATTACACCGGGGAGCTGTTTTTT
CDR3 protein: CASSFGRDYTGELFF

clone size: .
D gene: .
V gene: TRBV6-2/TRBV6-3
J gene: TRBJ2-7
CDR3 DNA: TGTGCCAGCAACAAGACCCCCTACGAGCAGTACTTC
CDR3 protein: CASNKTPYEQYF

clone size: few
D gene: .
V gene: TRBV24-1
J gene: TRBJ2-2
CDR3 DNA: TGTGCCACCAGTGATTGGGCAGGGTCGAACACCGGGGAGCTGTTTTTT
CDR3 protein: CATSDWAGSNTGELFF

clone size: .
D gene: TRBD1
V gene: TRBV4-3
J gene: TRBJ1-4
CDR3 DNA: TGCGCCAGCAGCCAGTTTTCCGGACAGGGGGAGGGAAAACTGTTTTTT
CDR3 protein: CASSQFSGQGEGKLFF

clone size: .
D gene: .
V gene: TRBV10-1
J gene: TRBJ2-2
CDR3 DNA: TGCGCCAGCAGTGACAATACCGGGGAGCTGTTTTTT
CDR3 protein: CASSDNTGELFF

clone size: .
D gene: .
V gene: TRBV18
J gene: TRBJ1-5
CDR3 DNA: TGTGCCAGCTCCCGGACCCCTAATCAGCCCCAGCATTTT
CDR3 protein: CASSRTPNQPQHF

clone size: few
D gene: TRBD2
V gene: TRBV4-1
J gene: TRBJ2-1
CDR3 DNA: TGCGCCAGCAGCCTATGGGAGGGAATCTCGAATGAGCAGTTCTTC
CDR3 protein: CASSLWEGISNEQFF

clone size: few
D gene: .
V gene: TRBV3-2
J gene: TRBJ2-7
CDR3 DNA: TGTGCCAGCGCCTTGACGTACTTC
CDR3 protein: CASALTYF

clone size: few
D gene: .
V gene: TRBV4-2
J gene: TRBJ2-3
CDR3 DNA: TGTGCCAGCAGCCGGGAGACAGATACGCAGTATTTT
CDR3 protein: CASSRETDTQYF

clone size: .
D gene: .
V gene: TRBV7-2
J gene: TRBJ1-2
CDR3 DNA: TGTGCCAGCAGCCCCGGGACGAACTATGGCTACACCTTC
CDR3 protein: CASSPGTNYGYTF

clone size: few
D gene: .
V gene: TRBV20-1
J gene: TRBJ1-1
CDR3 DNA: TGCAGTGCTAGGAGGGGGTCAGCGAACACTGAAGCTTTCTTT
CDR3 protein: CSARRGSANTEAFF

clone size: few
D gene: .
V gene: TRBV6-5
J gene: TRBJ1-3
CDR3 DNA: TGTGCCAGCAGTCCCCATTCTCAAGTAGGCGGAAACACCATATATTTT
CDR3 protein: CASSPHSQVGGNTIYF

clone size: few
D gene: TRBD1
V gene: TRBV7-9
J gene: TRBJ1-2
CDR3 DNA: TGTGCCAGCAGCTTAGCGGACAGGGGGAACTATGGCTACACCTTC
CDR3 protein: CASSLADRGNYGYTF

clone size: few
D gene: .
V gene: TRBV6-4
J gene: TRBJ2-3
CDR3 DNA: TGTGCCAGCAGTGAATCGGGGGGCCCAGATACGCAGTATTTT
CDR3 protein: CASSESGGPDTQYF

clone size: .
D gene: .
V gene: TRBV30
J gene: TRBJ2-7
CDR3 DNA: TGTGCCTGGAGTGGTCTACTACCCTACGAGCAGTACTTC
CDR3 protein: CAWSGLLPYEQYF

clone size: .
D gene: TRBD1
V gene: TRBV7-9
J gene: TRBJ2-3
CDR3 DNA: TGTGCCAGCAGCCAGGGGGCGGCAGATACGCAGTATTTT
CDR3 protein: CASSQGAADTQYF

clone size: few
D gene: .
V gene: TRBV5-1
J gene: TRBJ2-7
CDR3 DNA: TGCGCCAGCAGCTTGAATACAGGGACCTCCTACGAGCAGTACTTC
CDR3 protein: CASSLNTGTSYEQYF

clone size: few
D gene: .
V gene: TRBV30
J gene: TRBJ2-1
CDR3 DNA: TGTGCCTGGAGTAGGGACGCAATCGACCCCCACAATGAGCAGTTCTTC
CDR3 protein: CAWSRDAIDPHNEQFF

clone size: .
D gene: .
V gene: TRBV5-1
J gene: TRBJ2-7
CDR3 DNA: TGCGCCAGCAGCTTGGTGCCGGGACCCGAGCAGTACTTC
CDR3 protein: CASSLVPGPEQYF

clone size: .
D gene: .
V gene: TRBV6-5
J gene: TRBJ2-7
CDR3 DNA: TGTGCCAGCAGCACGGGCGTGACAAAGGGGGAGCAGTACTTC
CDR3 protein: CASSTGVTKGEQYF

clone size: .
D gene: TRBD1
V gene: TRBV13
J gene: TRBJ1-2
CDR3 DNA: TGTGCCAGCAGCGGCACAGGGGCGGATGGCTACACCTTC
CDR3 protein: CASSGTGADGYTF

clone size: few
D gene: .
V gene: TRBV18
J gene: TRBJ2-3
CDR3 DNA: TGTGGGTCAGCTCCCCGAGGGGCGAATGCAGATACGCAGTATTTT
CDR3 protein: CGSAPRGANADTQYF

clone size: many
D gene: .
V gene: TRBV10-3
J gene: TRBJ2-7
CDR3 DNA: TGTGCCATCAAAGGCAGTACAAGCTACGAGCAGTACTTC
CDR3 protein: CAIKGSTSYEQYF

clone size: few
D gene: TRBD1
V gene: TRBV2
J gene: TRBJ2-5
CDR3 DNA: TGTGCCAGCAGTACAGGGGTAGAGACCCAGTACTTC
CDR3 protein: CASSTGVETQYF

clone size: .
D gene: .
V gene: TRBV20-1
J gene: TRBJ1-5
CDR3 DNA: TGCAGTGCTAGAGGCGGAACAGGCAATCAGCCCCAGCATTTT
CDR3 protein: CSARGGTGNQPQHF

clone size: few
D gene: .
V gene: TRBV7-6
J gene: TRBJ1-5
CDR3 DNA: TGTGCCAGCAGCTATGGGACGGGGAGCAATCAGCCCCAGCATTTT
CDR3 protein: CASSYGTGSNQPQHF

clone size: .
D gene: TRBD1
V gene: TRBV7-9
J gene: TRBJ2-3
CDR3 DNA: TGTGCCAGCAGCCCAAGACAGGGAGAGAATACGGGTTTT
CDR3 protein: CASSPRQGENTGF

clone size: once
D gene: TRBD1
V gene: TRBV7-2
J gene: TRBJ1-2
CDR3 DNA: TGTGCCAGCAGGGTACAGGGGATTATCTATGGCTACACCTTC
CDR3 protein: CASRVQGIIYGYTF

clone size: few
D gene: .
V gene: TRBV19
J gene: TRBJ2-3
CDR3 DNA: TGTGCCAGTAGTCCCCTAGACTCCACAGATACGCAGTATTTT
CDR3 protein: CASSPLDSTDTQYF

clone size: few
D gene: TRBD1
V gene: TRBV5-1
J gene: TRBJ2-5
CDR3 DNA: TGCGCCAGCAGCTTGGGGACAGGGGGAGAGACCCAGTACTTC
CDR3 protein: CASSLGTGGETQYF

clone size: .
D gene: TRBD1
V gene: TRBV3-1
J gene: TRBJ2-1
CDR3 DNA: TGTGCCAGCAGCCTACAGGGGGGCAATGAGCAGTTCTTC
CDR3 protein: CASSLQGGNEQFF

clone size: few
D gene: .
V gene: TRBV27
J gene: TRBJ1-2
CDR3 DNA: TGTGCCAGCAGCCGACGGGGCACCTATGGCTACACCTTC
CDR3 protein: CASSRRGTYGYTF

clone size: few
D gene: TRBD2
V gene: TRBV18
J gene: TRBJ2-7
CDR3 DNA: TGTGCCAGCTCACCAACCGCCGGGACTACAAGGAGCGAGCAGTACTTC
CDR3 protein: CASSPTAGTTRSEQYF

clone size: many
D gene: TRBD1
V gene: TRBV15
J gene: TRBJ2-1
CDR3 DNA: TGTGCCACCAGCACCGTCGACAGGGGGCTTAAAAATGAGCAGTTCTTC
CDR3 protein: CATSTVDRGLKNEQFF

clone size: few
D gene: .
V gene: TRBV12-3/TRBV12-4
J gene: TRBJ2-5
CDR3 DNA: TGTGCCAGCAGTTTAGCTAGGGTCCAGGAGACCCAGTACTTC
CDR3 protein: CASSLARVQETQYF

clone size: few
D gene: .
V gene: TRBV6-2/TRBV6-3
J gene: TRBJ2-2
CDR3 DNA: TGTGCCAGCATCCGGGGGATAACCGGGGAGCTGTTTTTT
CDR3 protein: CASIRGITGELFF

clone size: few
D gene: .
V gene: TRBV20-1
J gene: TRBJ1-2
CDR3 DNA: TGCAGTGCTAGAGATATGGGTAACCATGGCTACACCTTC
CDR3 protein: CSARDMGNHGYTF

clone size: .
D gene: .
V gene: TRBV7-7
J gene: TRBJ2-5
CDR3 DNA: TGTGCTAGCAGCCGCAACTATCAGGGGCGGGAGACCCAGTACTTC
CDR3 protein: CASSRNYQGRETQYF

clone size: many
D gene: TRBD1
V gene: TRBV12-3/TRBV12-4
J gene: TRBJ1-6
CDR3 DNA: TGTGCCAGCAGAGTACAGGGGCGGGGAAATTCACCCCTCCACTTT
CDR3 protein: CASRVQGRGNSPLHF

clone size: .
D gene: .
V gene: TRBV4-1
J gene: TRBJ2-3
CDR3 DNA: TGCGCCAGCAGCCAAGGACTAGGACGGGGAGATACGCAGTATTTT
CDR3 protein: CASSQGLGRGDTQYF

clone size: few
D gene: TRBD1
V gene: TRBV20-1
J gene: TRBJ2-7
CDR3 DNA: TGCAGTGCTAGAGAAGGGGGCTTCTACGAGCAGTACTTC
CDR3 protein: CSAREGGFYEQYF

clone size: .
D gene: .
V gene: TRBV9
J gene: TRBJ2-1
CDR3 DNA: TGTGCCAGCAGCACCCGAGGTCTAGCCCAGGGGAATGAGCAGTTCTTC
CDR3 protein: CASSTRGLAQGNEQFF

clone size: many
D gene: .
V gene: TRBV5-1
J gene: TRBJ2-5
CDR3 DNA: TGCGCCAGCAGCTGGGGGGAAGAGACCCAGTACTTC
CDR3 protein: CASSWGEETQYF

clone size: few
D gene: .
V gene: TRBV11-2
J gene: TRBJ2-5
CDR3 DNA: TGTGCCAGCAGCACAGTGGGGACCCAGTACTTC
CDR3 protein: CASSTVGTQYF

clone size: .
D gene: TRBD1
V gene: TRBV7-2
J gene: TRBJ2-2
CDR3 DNA: TGTGCCAGCAGCCGCCACGGGACAGCACCCACCGGGGAGCTGTTTTTT
CDR3 protein: CASSRHGTAPTGELFF

clone size: few
D gene: .
V gene: TRBV30
J gene: TRBJ2-7
CDR3 DNA: TGTGCCTCCTCTCGACAGGCGGGCTACGAGCAGTACTTC
CDR3 protein: CASSRQAGYEQYF

clone size: .
D gene: .
V gene: TRBV7-2
J gene: TRBJ1-6
CDR3 DNA: TGTGCCAGCAGCGTTAAACCAGGGGAAGGGTCCTATAATTCACCCCTCCACTTT
CDR3 protein: CASSVKPGEGSYNSPLHF

clone size: .
D gene: .
V gene: TRBV7-2
J gene: TRBJ1-3
CDR3 DNA: TGTGCCAGCAGCTTATGGCCGACAGGAAACACCATATATTTT
CDR3 protein: CASSLWPTGNTIYF

clone size: few
D gene: .
V gene: TRBV11-2
J gene: TRBJ2-1
CDR3 DNA: TGTGCCAGCAGCTTACTCGTCCGGGGGGCCGGCTACAATGAGCAGTTCTTC
CDR3 protein: CASSLLVRGAGYNEQFF

clone size: .
D gene: .
V gene: TRBV27
J gene: TRBJ2-7
CDR3 DNA: TGTGCCAGCAGTCTCGTAGACAGATACGAGCAGTACTTC
CDR3 protein: CASSLVDRYEQYF

clone size: .
D gene: .
V gene: TRBV29-1
J gene: TRBJ2-4
CDR3 DNA: TGCAGCGTTGGAGTCCAGGGCGTAGCCAAAAACATTCAGTACTTC
CDR3 protein: CSVGVQGVAKNIQYF

clone size: .
D gene: TRBD2
V gene: TRBV27
J gene: TRBJ2-5
CDR3 DNA: TGTGCCAGCGCTCAACTAGCGTACCAAGAGACCCAGTACTTC
CDR3 protein: CASAQLAYQETQYF

clone size: few
D gene: .
V gene: TRBV10-3
J gene: TRBJ1-1
CDR3 DNA: TGTGCCATCCCAACCCTCGGGGGGTCTGAAGCTTTCTTT
CDR3 protein: CAIPTLGGSEAFF